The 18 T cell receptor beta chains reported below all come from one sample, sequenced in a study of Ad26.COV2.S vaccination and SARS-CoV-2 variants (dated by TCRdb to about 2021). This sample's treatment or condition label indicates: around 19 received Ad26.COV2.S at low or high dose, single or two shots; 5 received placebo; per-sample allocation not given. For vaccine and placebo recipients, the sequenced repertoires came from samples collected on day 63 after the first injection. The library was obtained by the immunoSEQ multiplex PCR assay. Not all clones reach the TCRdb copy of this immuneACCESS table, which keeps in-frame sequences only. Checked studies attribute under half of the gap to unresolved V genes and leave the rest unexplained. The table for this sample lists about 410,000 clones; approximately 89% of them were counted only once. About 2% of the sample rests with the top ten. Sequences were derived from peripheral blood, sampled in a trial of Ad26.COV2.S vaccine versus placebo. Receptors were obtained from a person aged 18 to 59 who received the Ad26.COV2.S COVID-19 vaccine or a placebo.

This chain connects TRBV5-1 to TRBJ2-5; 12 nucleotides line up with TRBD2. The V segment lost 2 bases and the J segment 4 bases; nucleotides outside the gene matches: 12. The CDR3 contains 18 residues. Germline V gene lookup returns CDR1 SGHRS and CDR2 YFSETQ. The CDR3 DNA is TGCGCCAGCAGCTTTTCCCGACTAGCGGGAGCTAGTCGAGAGACCCAGTACTTC. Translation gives CASSFSRLAGASRETQYF.

This chain's CDR3 is CASRVTSGTVSYEQYF. The CDR3 DNA reads TGTGCCTCACGAGTCACCTCCGGGACAGTTTCCTACGAGCAGTACTTC. The J gene is TRBJ2-7, the V gene TRBV6-4; 7 bases line up with TRBD1. CDR3 length: 16 residues. Germline values: CDR1 MRHNA, CDR2 SNTAGT. With V trimmed by 11 bases and J by 1 base, 17 bases remained unmatched.

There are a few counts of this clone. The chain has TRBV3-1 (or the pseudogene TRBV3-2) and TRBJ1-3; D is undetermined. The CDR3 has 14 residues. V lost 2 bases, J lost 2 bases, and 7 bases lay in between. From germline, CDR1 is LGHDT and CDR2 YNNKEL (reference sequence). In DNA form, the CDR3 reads TGTGCCAGCAGCCAACCCCGACCTGGAAACACCATATATTTT. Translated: CASSQPRPGNTIYF.

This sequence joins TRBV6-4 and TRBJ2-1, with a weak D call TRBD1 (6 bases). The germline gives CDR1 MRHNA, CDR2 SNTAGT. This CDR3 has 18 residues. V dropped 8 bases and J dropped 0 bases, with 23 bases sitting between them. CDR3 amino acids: CASPPKGTKVVSYNEQFF. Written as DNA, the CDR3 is TGTGCCAGCCCCCCGAAAGGGACAAAGGTCGTCTCCTACAATGAGCAGTTCTTC.

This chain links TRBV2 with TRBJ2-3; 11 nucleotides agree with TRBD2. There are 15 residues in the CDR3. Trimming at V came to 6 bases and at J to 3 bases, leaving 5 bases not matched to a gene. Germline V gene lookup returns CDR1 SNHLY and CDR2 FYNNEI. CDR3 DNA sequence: TGTGCCAGCAGAGGCGGGACTAGCGGAACAGATACGCAGTATTTT. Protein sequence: CASRGGTSGTDTQYF.

CDR3 amino acids: CASSRQGPGEKLFF. As DNA, the CDR3 is TGTGCCAGCAGCCGACAGGGACCGGGAGAAAAACTGTTTTTT. This chain links TRBV5-4 with TRBJ1-4; 7 nucleotides match TRBD1. V was pared by 4 bases and J by 8 bases, with 8 bases of the junction left unmatched. The CDR3 has 14 residues. CDR1 and CDR2 from the germline V gene are SGHNT and YYREEE (reference sequence).

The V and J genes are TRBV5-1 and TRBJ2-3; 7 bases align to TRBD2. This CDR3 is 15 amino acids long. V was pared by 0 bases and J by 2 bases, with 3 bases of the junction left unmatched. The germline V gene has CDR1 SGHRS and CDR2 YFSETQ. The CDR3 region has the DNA TGCGCCAGCAGCTTGGGGACTAGAAACACAGATACGCAGTATTTT. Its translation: CASSLGTRNTDTQYF.

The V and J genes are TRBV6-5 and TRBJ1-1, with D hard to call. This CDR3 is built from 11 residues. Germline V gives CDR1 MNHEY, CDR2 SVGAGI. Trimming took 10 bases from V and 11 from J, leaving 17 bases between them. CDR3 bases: TGTGCCACGAGGGCCCGAGAGGTGGCTTTCTTT. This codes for CATRAREVAFF.

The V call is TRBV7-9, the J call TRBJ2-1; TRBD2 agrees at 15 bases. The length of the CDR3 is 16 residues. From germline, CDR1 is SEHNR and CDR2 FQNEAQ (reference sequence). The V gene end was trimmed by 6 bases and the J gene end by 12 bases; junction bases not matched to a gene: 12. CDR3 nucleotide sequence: TGTGCCAGCAGGTCTACTACGGGACTAGCGGGAGGATGGCAGTTCTTC. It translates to CASRSTTGLAGGWQFF.

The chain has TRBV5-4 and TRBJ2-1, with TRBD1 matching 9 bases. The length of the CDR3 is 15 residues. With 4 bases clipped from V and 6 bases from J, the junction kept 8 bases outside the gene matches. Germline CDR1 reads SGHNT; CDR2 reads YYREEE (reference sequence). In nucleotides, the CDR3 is TGTGCCAGCAGCGCGCGGACAGGGGAGGTCAATGAGCAGTTCTTC. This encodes CASSARTGEVNEQFF.

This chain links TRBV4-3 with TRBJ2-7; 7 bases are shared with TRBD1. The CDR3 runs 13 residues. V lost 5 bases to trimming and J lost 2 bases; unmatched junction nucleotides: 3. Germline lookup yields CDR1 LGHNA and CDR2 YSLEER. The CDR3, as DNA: TGCGCCAGCAGCTTAGACAGGGCCTACGAGCAGTACTTC. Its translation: CASSLDRAYEQYF.

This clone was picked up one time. CDR3: CATSRPGQGYEQYF. CDR3 DNA sequence: TGTGCCACCAGCAGACCCGGACAGGGCTACGAGCAGTACTTC. V is TRBV15 and J is TRBJ2-7; 8 bases fit TRBD1. Germline V gene lookup returns CDR1 LNHNV and CDR2 YYDKDF (reference sequence). The CDR3 runs to 14 residues. V shed 2 bases, J shed 3 bases, and the junction held 3 bases outside the gene matches.

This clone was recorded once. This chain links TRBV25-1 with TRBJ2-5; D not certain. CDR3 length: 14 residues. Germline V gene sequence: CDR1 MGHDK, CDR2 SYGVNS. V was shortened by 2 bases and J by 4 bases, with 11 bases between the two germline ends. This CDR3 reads CASSEGRDLETQYF. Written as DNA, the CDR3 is TGTGCCAGCAGTGAAGGAAGGGATTTAGAGACCCAGTACTTC.

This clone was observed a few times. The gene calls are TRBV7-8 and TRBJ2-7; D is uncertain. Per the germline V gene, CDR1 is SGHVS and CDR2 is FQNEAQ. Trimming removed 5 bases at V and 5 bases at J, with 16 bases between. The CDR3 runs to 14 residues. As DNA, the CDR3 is TGTGCCAGCAGCCCTAGAAATAAGCCCCACGAGCAGTACTTC. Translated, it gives CASSPRNKPHEQYF.

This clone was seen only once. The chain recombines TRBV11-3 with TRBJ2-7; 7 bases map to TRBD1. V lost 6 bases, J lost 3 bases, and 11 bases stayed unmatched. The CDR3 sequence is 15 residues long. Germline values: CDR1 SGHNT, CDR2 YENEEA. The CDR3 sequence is CASSPGQAQYYEQYF. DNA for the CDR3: TGTGCCAGCAGTCCCGGACAGGCCCAGTACTACGAGCAGTACTTC. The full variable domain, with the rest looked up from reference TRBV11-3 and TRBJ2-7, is EAGVVQSPRYKIIEKKQPVAFWCNPISGHNTLYWYLQNLGQGPELLIRYENEEAVDDSQLPKDRFSAERLKGVDSTLKIQPAELGDSAVYLCASSPGQAQYYEQYFGPGTRLTVT.

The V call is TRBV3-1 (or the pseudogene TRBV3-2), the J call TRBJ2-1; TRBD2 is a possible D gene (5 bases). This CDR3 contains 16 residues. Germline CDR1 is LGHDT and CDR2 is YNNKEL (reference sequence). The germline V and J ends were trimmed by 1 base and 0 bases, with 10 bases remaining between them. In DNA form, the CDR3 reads TGTGCCAGCAGCCAAGGACTACTTAGCTCCTACAATGAGCAGTTCTTC. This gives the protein CASSQGLLSSYNEQFF.

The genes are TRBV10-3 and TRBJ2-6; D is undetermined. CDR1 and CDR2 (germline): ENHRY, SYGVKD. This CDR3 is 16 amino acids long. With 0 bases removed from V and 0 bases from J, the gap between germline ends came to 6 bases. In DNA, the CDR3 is TGTGCCATCAGTGAGTCGGATAGCTCTGGGGCCAACGTCCTGACTTTC. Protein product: CAISESDSSGANVLTF.

CDR3: CASSSSGTSGRWQETQYF. The CDR3, as DNA: TGCGCCAGCAGCTCGTCCGGGACTAGCGGGAGGTGGCAAGAGACCCAGTACTTC. This sequence joins TRBV5-1 and TRBJ2-5; TRBD2 agrees at 15 bases. Trimming took 3 bases from V and 2 from J; bases not matched to a gene: 8. Germline lookup yields CDR1 SGHRS and CDR2 YFSETQ. The CDR3 loop spans 18 amino acids.